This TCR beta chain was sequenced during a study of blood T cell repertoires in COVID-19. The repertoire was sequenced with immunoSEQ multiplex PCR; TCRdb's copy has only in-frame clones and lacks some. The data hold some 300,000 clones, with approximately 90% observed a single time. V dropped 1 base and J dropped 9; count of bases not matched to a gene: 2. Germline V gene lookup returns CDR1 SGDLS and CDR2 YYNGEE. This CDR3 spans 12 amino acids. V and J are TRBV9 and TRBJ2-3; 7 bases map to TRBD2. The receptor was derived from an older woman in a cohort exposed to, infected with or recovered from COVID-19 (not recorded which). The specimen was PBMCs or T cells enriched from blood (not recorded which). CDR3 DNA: TGTGCCAGCAGCGTAAGCGGGGCGACGCAGTATTTT. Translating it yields CASSVSGATQYF.